These 13 T cell receptor beta chains were all obtained from the same sample, sequenced in a study of T cells in Graves' hyperthyroidism and ophthalmopathy. Researchers amplified the TCR beta CDR3 regions from RNA transcripts. TCR CDR3 underwent first-round RT-PCR with the HTBI primer set. TCRdb re-analysed the multiplex PCR reads in MiXCR, keeping a single row per CDR3 protein. Among around 430,000 distinct CDR3 sequences listed, about 15% were seen once. The sequenced sample was blood. These receptors all come from a woman aged 25 to 45 with Graves' hyperthyroidism.

The rearrangement links TRBV20-1 to TRBJ2-3; 11 bases align to TRBD1. In germline, CDR1 is DFQATT, CDR2 SNEGSKA (reference sequence). Germline trimming cut 2 bases from V and 4 bases from J; bases unmatched to any gene: 5. There are 15 residues in the CDR3. The CDR3 here is CSARRDRGISDTQYF. The CDR3 DNA reads TGCAGTGCTAGAAGGGACAGGGGGATCTCAGATACGCAGTATTTT.

This chain joins TRBV24-1 and TRBJ2-3; 7 nucleotides line up with TRBD1. The CDR3 covers 16 residues. Germline CDR1 KGHDR, CDR2 SFDVKD. The junction had 5 bases not matched to a gene; V was cut back by 3 bases and J by 0 bases. The CDR3 bases are TGTGCCACCAGTGATCCGGGACAGCTTAGCACAGATACGCAGTATTTT. As protein: CATSDPGQLSTDTQYF.

The J gene is TRBJ1-2, the V gene TRBV28; 9 bases are a match to TRBD1. This CDR3 has 14 residues. Losses at the gene ends were 6 bases for V and 3 bases for J; bases not matched to a gene: 5. From germline, CDR1 is MDHEN and CDR2 SYDVKM. The CDR3 sequence: CASRSGQGHYGYTF. For the CDR3, the DNA is TGTGCCAGCAGATCAGGACAGGGGCACTATGGCTACACCTTC.

The chain links TRBV4-1 to TRBJ2-7; 7 nucleotides match TRBD1. From germline, CDR1 is MGHRA and CDR2 YSYEKL. There are 15 residues in the CDR3. The J segment lost 0 bases and the V segment lost 4 bases, leaving 6 bases of the junction unmatched. DNA of the CDR3: TGCGCCAGCAGCCGGGGACAGTTTGGCTCCTACGAGCAGTACTTC. Its translation is CASSRGQFGSYEQYF.

The J gene is TRBJ2-7, the V gene TRBV5-4, with TRBD2 matching 10 bases. CDR1 SGHNT and CDR2 YYREEE come from the germline V gene (reference sequence). The trim removed 4 bases at V and 4 bases at J, leaving 8 bases unmatched. CDR3 length equals 15 residues. CDR3 nucleotides: TGTGCCAGCAGCCCGGATCTAGCGGGAGATTACGAGCAGTACTTC. Translated, it gives CASSPDLAGDYEQYF.

This chain links TRBV11-1 with TRBJ2-2; 12 nucleotides line up with TRBD2. CDR1 and CDR2 (germline): SGHAT, FQDESV (reference sequence). V lost 2 bases, J lost 3 bases, and 13 bases stayed unmatched. This CDR3 contains 20 residues. The CDR3 nucleotides read TGTGCCAGCAGCTTACCCCTCCTAGCGGGAGGGCCTTTGTACACCGGGGAGCTGTTTTTT. Translation: CASSLPLLAGGPLYTGELFF.

The CDR3 bases are TGCGCCAGCAGCCAGCCAGGGTCCGGGGAGCTGTTTTTT. Translating it yields CASSQPGSGELFF. The genes are TRBV4-1 and TRBJ2-2; TRBD1 is a possible D gene (5 bases). The V gene lost 3 bases and the J gene lost 6 bases, with 8 bases spanning the gap. The CDR3 has 13 amino acids. Germline CDR1 is MGHRA and CDR2 is YSYEKL.

The table lists this clonotype with many counts. The chain is built from TRBV28 and TRBJ2-1; D is unresolved. Germline-derived CDR1 and CDR2 are MDHEN and SYDVKM. The CDR3 loop spans 12 amino acids. V was pared by 5 bases and J by 6 bases, with 8 bases between. CDR3 sequence (DNA): TGTGCCAGCAGTCTCCTCCTCAATGAGCAGTTCTTC. Amino acid sequence: CASSLLLNEQFF.

There are many counts of this clonotype. For the CDR3, the DNA is TGCAGCGTAGCTAGGGATTTGGCCTCCTACGAGCAGTACTTC. It yields the protein CSVARDLASYEQYF. This chain joins TRBV29-1 and TRBJ2-7; no clear D gene. Deletions cut 6 bases from V and 0 bases from J, with 15 bases between. The germline V gene encodes CDR1 SQVTM and CDR2 ANQGSEA. This CDR3 has 14 residues.

The sample holds a few counts of this clonotype. The V call is TRBV6-6, the J call TRBJ2-7, with D perhaps assigned TRBD1 or TRBD2 (5 bases each). The germline V gene has CDR1 MNHNY and CDR2 SVGAGI (reference sequence). V was cut by 0 bases and J by 3 bases, with 9 bases left in between. This CDR3 region has 14 residues. As DNA, the CDR3 is TGTGCCAGCAGTTACTCGAGGGACCTCTACGAGCAGTACTTC. Its protein product is CASSYSRDLYEQYF.

This clonotype has just a few counts. This chain uses TRBV6-1 with TRBJ1-2; no clear D gene. Germline CDR1 MNHNS, CDR2 SASEGT. This CDR3 is built from 13 residues. Trimming took 4 bases from V and 4 from J, leaving 10 bases between them. The CDR3 reads CASSAQSFYGYTF. CDR3 nucleotides: TGTGCCAGCAGTGCACAGAGCTTCTATGGCTACACCTTC.

The sample holds a few counts of this clonotype. The CDR3 sequence: CASSRTFGVGANVLTF. As DNA, the CDR3 is TGTGCCAGCAGCCGGACCTTTGGGGTTGGGGCCAACGTCCTGACTTTC. The chain has TRBV7-2 and TRBJ2-6; D unclear. The germline V and J ends were trimmed by 5 bases and 3 bases, with 14 bases remaining between them. CDR1 and CDR2 from the germline V gene are SGHTA and FQGNSA. The CDR3 has 16 residues. The full variable domain, in which reference TRBV7-2 and TRBJ2-6 provide the parts outside the CDR3, is GAGVSQSPSNKVTEKGKDVELRCDPISGHTALYWYRQSLGQGLEFLIYFQGNSAPDKSGLPSDRFSAERTGGSVSTLTIQRTQQEDSAVYLCASSRTFGVGANVLTFGAGSRLTVL.

This clonotype was found many times. This sequence joins TRBV24-1 and TRBJ2-7, with 9 bases identical to TRBD2. The CDR3 runs to 14 residues. The junction had 3 bases not matched to a gene; V was cut back by 4 bases and J by 3 bases. Germline V lookup: CDR1 KGHDR, CDR2 SFDVKD. The CDR3 protein is CATSDSGRYYEQYF. In DNA form, the CDR3 reads TGTGCCACCAGTGACAGCGGGAGGTACTACGAGCAGTACTTC.